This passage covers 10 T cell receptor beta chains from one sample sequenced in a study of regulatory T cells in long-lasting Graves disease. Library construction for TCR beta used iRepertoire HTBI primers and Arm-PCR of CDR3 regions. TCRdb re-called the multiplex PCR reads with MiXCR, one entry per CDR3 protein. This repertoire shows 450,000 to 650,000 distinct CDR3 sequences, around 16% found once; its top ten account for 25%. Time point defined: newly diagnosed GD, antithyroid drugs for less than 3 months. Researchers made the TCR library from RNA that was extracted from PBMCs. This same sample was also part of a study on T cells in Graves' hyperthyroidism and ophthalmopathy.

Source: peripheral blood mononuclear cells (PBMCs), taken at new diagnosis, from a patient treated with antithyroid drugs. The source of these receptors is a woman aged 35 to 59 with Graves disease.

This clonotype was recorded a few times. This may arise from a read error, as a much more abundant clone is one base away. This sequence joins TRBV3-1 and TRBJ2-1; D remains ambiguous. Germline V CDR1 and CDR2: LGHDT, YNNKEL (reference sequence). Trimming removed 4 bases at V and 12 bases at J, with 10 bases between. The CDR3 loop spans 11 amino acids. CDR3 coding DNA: TGTGCCAGCAGCCGGGGTTATGGGCAGTTCTTC. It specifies CASSRGYGQFF.

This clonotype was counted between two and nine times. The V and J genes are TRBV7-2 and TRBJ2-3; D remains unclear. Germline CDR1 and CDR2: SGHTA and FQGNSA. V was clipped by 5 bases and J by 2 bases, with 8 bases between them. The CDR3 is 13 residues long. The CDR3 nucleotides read TGTGCCAGCAGCGGGGTGATCACAGATACGCAGTATTTT. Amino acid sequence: CASSGVITDTQYF.

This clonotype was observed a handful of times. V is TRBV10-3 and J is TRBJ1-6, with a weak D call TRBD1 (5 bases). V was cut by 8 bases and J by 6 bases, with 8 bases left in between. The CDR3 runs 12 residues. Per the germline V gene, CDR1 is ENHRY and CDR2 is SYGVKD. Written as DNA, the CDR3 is TGTGCCATCGGGACTATTAATTCACCCCTCCACTTT. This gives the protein CAIGTINSPLHF.

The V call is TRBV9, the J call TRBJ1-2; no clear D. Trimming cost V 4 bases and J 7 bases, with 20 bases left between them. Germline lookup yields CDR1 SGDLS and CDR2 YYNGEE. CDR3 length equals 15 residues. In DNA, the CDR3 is TGTGCCAGCAGCCCCCACCCGCCTTCTTTGGGTGGCTACACCTTC. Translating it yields CASSPHPPSLGGYTF.

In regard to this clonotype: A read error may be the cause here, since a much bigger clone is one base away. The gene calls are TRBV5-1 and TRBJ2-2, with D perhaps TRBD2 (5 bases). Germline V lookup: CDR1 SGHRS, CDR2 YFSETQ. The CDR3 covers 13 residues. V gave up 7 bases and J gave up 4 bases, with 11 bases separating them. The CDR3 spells CASRPEVTGELFF. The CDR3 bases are TGCGCCAGCCGCCCGGAGGTCACCGGGGAGCTGTTTTTT.

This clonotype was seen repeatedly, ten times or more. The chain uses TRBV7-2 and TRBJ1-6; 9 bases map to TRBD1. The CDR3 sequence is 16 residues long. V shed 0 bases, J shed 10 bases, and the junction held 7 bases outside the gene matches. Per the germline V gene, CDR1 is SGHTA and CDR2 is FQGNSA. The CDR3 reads CASSLAAVTGGSPLHF. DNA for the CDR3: TGTGCCAGCAGCTTAGCGGCGGTAACAGGGGGCTCACCCCTCCACTTT.

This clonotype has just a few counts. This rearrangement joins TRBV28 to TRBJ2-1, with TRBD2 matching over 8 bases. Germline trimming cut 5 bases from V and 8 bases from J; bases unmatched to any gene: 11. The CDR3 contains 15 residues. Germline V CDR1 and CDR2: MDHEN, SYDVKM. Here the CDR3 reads CASSGEPGLGDEQFF. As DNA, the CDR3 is TGTGCCAGCAGTGGCGAGCCGGGACTAGGTGATGAGCAGTTCTTC.

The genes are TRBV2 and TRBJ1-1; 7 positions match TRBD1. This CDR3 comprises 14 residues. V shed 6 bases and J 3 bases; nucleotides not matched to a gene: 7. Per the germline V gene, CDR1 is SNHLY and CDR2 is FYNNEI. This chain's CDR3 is CASRGQGGDTEAFF. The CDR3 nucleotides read TGTGCCAGCAGAGGCCAGGGGGGGGACACTGAAGCTTTCTTT. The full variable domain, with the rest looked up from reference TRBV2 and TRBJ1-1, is EPEVTQTPSHQVTQMGQEVILRCVPISNHLYFYWYRQILGQKVEFLVSFYNNEISEKSEIFDDQFSVERPDGSNFTLKIRSTKLEDSAMYFCASRGQGGDTEAFFGQGTRLTVV.

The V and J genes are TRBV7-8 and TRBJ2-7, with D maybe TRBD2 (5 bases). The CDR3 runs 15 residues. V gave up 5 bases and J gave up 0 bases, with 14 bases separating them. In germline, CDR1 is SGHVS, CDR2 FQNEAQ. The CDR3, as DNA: TGTGCCAGCAGCCCGAGGGTAGGTAGCTCCTACGAGCAGTACTTC. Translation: CASSPRVGSSYEQYF.

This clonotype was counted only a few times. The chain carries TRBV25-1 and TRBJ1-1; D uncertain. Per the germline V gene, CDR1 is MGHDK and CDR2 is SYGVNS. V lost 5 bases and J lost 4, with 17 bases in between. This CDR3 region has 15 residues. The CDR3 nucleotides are TGTGCCAGCAGTCCCCACAAGGGATACAGCACTGAAGCTTTCTTT. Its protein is CASSPHKGYSTEAFF.